These T cell receptor beta chains were read from a single sample in a study of shared clonotypes between healthy human individuals. Clones were sequenced by immunoSEQ multiplex PCR, and TCRdb holds only the in-frame ones, with some missing. The profile shows more than 1,200,000 clones, approximately 98.5% of them singletons. The sample consisted of naive CD4+ T cells sorted from blood. All receptors derive from a man under 40 in good health. CDR3s include the opening cysteine and the closing phenylalanine or tryptophan. The D gene is left open where the match is weak. A clone size is listed for some rows: how often the clone was seen (once, few, many), or a class if it is expanded.

d_call: TRBD1
v_call: TRBV2
clone_size: -
j_call: TRBJ2-1
cdr3_nt: TGTGCCAGCAGTGACCGGACAGGGGCTGGCAATGAGCAGTTCTTC
cdr3_aa: CASSDRTGAGNEQFF

d_call: -
v_call: TRBV4-2
clone_size: -
j_call: TRBJ1-4
cdr3_nt: TGTGCCAGCAGCCAGAGGGGATTCTCTAATGAAAAACTGTTTTTT
cdr3_aa: CASSQRGFSNEKLFF

d_call: TRBD2
v_call: TRBV7-2
clone_size: -
j_call: TRBJ2-1
cdr3_nt: TGTGCCAGCAGCACCCGACTAGCGGGAAGCTACAATGAGCAGTTCTTC
cdr3_aa: CASSTRLAGSYNEQFF

d_call: TRBD1
v_call: TRBV10-1
clone_size: -
j_call: TRBJ2-2
cdr3_nt: TGCGCCAGCAGCACCGGGACAGCCACCGGGGAGCTGTTTTTT
cdr3_aa: CASSTGTATGELFF

d_call: -
v_call: TRBV21-1
clone_size: -
j_call: TRBJ2-1
cdr3_nt: TGTGCCAGCAGCAAAGCTGCGGGAGGAAACAATGAGCAGTTCTTC
cdr3_aa: CASSKAAGGNNEQFF

d_call: -
v_call: TRBV19
clone_size: -
j_call: TRBJ2-4
cdr3_nt: TGTGCCAGCGGGGGAAGGGGCGAGCTAGCCAAAAACATTCAGTACTTC
cdr3_aa: CASGGRGELAKNIQYF

d_call: -
v_call: TRBV11-2
clone_size: -
j_call: TRBJ2-7
cdr3_nt: TGTGCCAGCAGCTTAGTAAGCTCCACTTCCTACGAGCAGTACTTC
cdr3_aa: CASSLVSSTSYEQYF

d_call: -
v_call: TRBV18
clone_size: -
j_call: TRBJ1-5
cdr3_nt: TGTGCCAGCTCATCCGTTTTAAGCAATCAGCCCCAGCATTTT
cdr3_aa: CASSSVLSNQPQHF

d_call: TRBD1
v_call: TRBV5-1
clone_size: -
j_call: TRBJ1-2
cdr3_nt: TGCGCCAGCAGCTCTGGGACAGCTAACTATGGCTACACCTTC
cdr3_aa: CASSSGTANYGYTF

d_call: TRBD1
v_call: TRBV28
clone_size: once
j_call: TRBJ2-7
cdr3_nt: TGTGCCAGCAGTTTCTCGGGAACATGGACAGGGGATCCCTACGAGCAGTACTTC
cdr3_aa: CASSFSGTWTGDPYEQYF

d_call: TRBD1
v_call: TRBV12-5
clone_size: -
j_call: TRBJ1-1
cdr3_nt: TGTGCTAGTGGCCCCGGACAGGGGGTTATGAACACTGAAGCTTTCTTT
cdr3_aa: CASGPGQGVMNTEAFF

d_call: TRBD1
v_call: TRBV5-1
clone_size: -
j_call: TRBJ2-7
cdr3_nt: TGCGCCAGCAGCTTCCGACAGGGATGGGCTTACGAGCAGTACTTC
cdr3_aa: CASSFRQGWAYEQYF

d_call: TRBD1
v_call: TRBV5-1
clone_size: once
j_call: TRBJ1-4
cdr3_nt: TGCGCCAGCAGCTTGGCCGGGACAGCAAATGAAAAACTGTTTTTT
cdr3_aa: CASSLAGTANEKLFF

d_call: -
v_call: TRBV6-1
clone_size: -
j_call: TRBJ2-7
cdr3_nt: TGTGCCAGCAGTGAACGCCCGGGCCCTCTGCCCCACGAGCAGTACTTC
cdr3_aa: CASSERPGPLPHEQYF

d_call: TRBD2
v_call: TRBV6-1
clone_size: -
j_call: TRBJ2-1
cdr3_nt: TGTGCCAGCAGTGGTACTAGCGCCAGCTCCTACAATGAGCAGTTCTTC
cdr3_aa: CASSGTSASSYNEQFF

d_call: TRBD2
v_call: TRBV5-1
clone_size: once
j_call: TRBJ2-3
cdr3_nt: TGCGCCAGCAGTTATAGCGGGAGGGTCACAGATACGCAGTATTTT
cdr3_aa: CASSYSGRVTDTQYF

d_call: -
v_call: TRBV7-2
clone_size: -
j_call: TRBJ2-7
cdr3_nt: TGTGCCAGCAGCTTAGCGGGGGTTTCCGAGCAGTACTTC
cdr3_aa: CASSLAGVSEQYF

d_call: -
v_call: TRBV5-1
clone_size: -
j_call: TRBJ2-3
cdr3_nt: TGCGCCAGCATACTACAAGGCGGGGTCACAGATACGCAGTATTTT
cdr3_aa: CASILQGGVTDTQYF